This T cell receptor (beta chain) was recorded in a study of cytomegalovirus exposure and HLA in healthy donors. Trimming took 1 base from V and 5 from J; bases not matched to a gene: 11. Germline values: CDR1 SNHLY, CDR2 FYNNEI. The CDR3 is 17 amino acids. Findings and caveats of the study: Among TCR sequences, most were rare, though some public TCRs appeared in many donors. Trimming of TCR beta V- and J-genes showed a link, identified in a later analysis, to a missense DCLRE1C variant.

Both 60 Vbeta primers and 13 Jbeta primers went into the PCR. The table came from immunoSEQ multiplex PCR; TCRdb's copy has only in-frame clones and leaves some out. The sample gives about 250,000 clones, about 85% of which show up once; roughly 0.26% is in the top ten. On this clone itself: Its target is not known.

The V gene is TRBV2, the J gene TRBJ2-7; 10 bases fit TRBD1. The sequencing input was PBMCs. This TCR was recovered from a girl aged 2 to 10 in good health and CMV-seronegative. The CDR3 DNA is TGTGCCAGCAGTGAAGTAAACCGACAGGGGGCGAAGCACGAGCAGTACTTC. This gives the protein CASSEVNRQGAKHEQYF.